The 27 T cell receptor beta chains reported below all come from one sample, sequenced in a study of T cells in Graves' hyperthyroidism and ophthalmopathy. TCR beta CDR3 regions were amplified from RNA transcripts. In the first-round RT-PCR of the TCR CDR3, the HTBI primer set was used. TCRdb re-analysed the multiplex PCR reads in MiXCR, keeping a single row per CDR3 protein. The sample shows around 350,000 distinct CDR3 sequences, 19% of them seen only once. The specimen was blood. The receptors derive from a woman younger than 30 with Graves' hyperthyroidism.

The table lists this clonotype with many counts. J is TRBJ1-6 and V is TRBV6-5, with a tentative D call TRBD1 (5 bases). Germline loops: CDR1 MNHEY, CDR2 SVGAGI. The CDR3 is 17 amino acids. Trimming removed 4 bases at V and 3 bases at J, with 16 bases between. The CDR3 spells CASSWGRVKSYNSPLHF. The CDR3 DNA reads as TGTGCCAGCAGTTGGGGACGGGTGAAGAGCTATAATTCACCCCTCCACTTT.

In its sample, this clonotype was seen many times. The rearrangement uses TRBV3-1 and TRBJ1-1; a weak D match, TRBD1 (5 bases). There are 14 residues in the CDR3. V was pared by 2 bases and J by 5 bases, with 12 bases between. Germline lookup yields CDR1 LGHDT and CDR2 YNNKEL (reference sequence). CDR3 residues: CASSQTREGTEAFF. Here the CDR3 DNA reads TGTGCCAGCAGCCAAACCAGGGAGGGAACTGAAGCTTTCTTT.

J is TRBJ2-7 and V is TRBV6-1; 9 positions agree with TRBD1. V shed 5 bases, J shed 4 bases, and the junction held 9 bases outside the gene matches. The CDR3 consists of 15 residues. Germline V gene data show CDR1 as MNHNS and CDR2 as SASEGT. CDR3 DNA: TGTGCCAGCAGTCCAAACAGGGGGCGCGTTTACGAGCAGTACTTC. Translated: CASSPNRGRVYEQYF.

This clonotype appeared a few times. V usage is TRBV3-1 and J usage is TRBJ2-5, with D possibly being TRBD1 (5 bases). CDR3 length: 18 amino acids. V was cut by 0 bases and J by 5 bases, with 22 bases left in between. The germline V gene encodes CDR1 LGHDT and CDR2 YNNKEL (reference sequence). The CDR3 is CASSQDKGADIRTETQYF. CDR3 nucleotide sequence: TGTGCCAGCAGCCAAGATAAGGGTGCGGACATCCGGACGGAGACCCAGTACTTC.

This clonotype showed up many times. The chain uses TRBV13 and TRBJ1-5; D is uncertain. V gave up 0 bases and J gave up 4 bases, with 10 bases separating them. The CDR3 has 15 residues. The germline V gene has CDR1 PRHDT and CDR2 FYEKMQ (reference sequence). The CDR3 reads CASSLGRSLNQPQHF. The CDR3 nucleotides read TGTGCCAGCAGCTTAGGGAGGAGTCTTAATCAGCCCCAGCATTTT. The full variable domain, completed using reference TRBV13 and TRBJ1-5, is AAGVIQSPRHLIKEKRETATLKCYPIPRHDTVYWYQQGPGQDPQFLISFYEKMQSDKGSIPDRFSAQQFSDYHSELNMSSLELGDSALYFCASSLGRSLNQPQHFGDGTRLSIL.

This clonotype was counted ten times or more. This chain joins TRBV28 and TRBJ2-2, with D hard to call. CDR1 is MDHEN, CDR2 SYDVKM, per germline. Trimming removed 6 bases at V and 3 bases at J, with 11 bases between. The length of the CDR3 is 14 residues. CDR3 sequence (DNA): TGTGCCAGCAGATCGGGCACCCACACCGGGGAGCTGTTTTTT. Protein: CASRSGTHTGELFF.

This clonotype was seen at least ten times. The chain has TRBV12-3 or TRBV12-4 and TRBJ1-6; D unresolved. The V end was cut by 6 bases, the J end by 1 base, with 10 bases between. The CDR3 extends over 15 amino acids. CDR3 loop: CASSPEGSYNSPLHF. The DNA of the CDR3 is TGTGCCAGCAGCCCGGAGGGATCCTATAATTCACCCCTCCACTTT.

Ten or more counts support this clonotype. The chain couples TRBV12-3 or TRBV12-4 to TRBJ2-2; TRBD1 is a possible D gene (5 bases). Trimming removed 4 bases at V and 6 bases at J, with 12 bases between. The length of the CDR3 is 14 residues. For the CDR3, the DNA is TGTGCCAGCAGTTATGGGGCTGGGGCCGGGGAGCTGTTTTTT. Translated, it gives CASSYGAGAGELFF.

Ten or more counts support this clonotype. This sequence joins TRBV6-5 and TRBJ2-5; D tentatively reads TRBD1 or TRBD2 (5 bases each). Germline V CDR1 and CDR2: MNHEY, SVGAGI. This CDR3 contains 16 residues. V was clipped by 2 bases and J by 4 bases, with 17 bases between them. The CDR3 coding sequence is TGTGCCAGCAGTTACCACCCACAGGAGGATAGAGAGACCCAGTACTTC. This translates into CASSYHPQEDRETQYF.

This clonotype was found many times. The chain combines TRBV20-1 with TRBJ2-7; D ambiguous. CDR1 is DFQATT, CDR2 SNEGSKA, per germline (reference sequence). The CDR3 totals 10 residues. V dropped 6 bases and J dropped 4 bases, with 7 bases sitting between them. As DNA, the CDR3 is TGCAGTGCCCTCCCGTACGAGCAGTACTTC. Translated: CSALPYEQYF.

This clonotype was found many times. Here the CDR3 reads CSASTGQGGYTF. Here the CDR3 DNA reads TGCAGCGCCTCAACAGGACAGGGCGGCTACACCTTC. The chain couples TRBV29-1 to TRBJ1-2; 8 bases are shared with TRBD1. In germline, CDR1 is SQVTM, CDR2 ANQGSEA. V was clipped by 7 bases and J by 8 bases; unmatched bases: 9. This CDR3 has 12 residues.

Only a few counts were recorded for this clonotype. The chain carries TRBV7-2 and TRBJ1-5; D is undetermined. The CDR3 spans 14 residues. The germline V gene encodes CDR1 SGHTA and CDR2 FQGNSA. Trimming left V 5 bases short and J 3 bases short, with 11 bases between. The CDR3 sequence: CASSPRRINQPQHF. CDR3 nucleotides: TGTGCCAGCAGCCCCCGACGGATCAATCAGCCCCAGCATTTT.

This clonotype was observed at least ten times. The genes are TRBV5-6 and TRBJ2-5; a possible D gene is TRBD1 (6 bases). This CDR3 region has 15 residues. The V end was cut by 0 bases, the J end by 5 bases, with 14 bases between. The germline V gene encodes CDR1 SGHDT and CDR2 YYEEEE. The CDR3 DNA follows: TGTGCCAGCAGCTTGGTGCGTGCAGGGGTCGAGACCCAGTACTTC. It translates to CASSLVRAGVETQYF.

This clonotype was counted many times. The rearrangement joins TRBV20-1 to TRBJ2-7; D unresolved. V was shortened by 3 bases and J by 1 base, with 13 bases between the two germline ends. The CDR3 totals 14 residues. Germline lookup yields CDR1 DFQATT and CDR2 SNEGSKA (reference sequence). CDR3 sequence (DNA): TGCAGTGCTAGTCCCACCATATTTTCCTACGAGCAGTACTTC. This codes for CSASPTIFSYEQYF.

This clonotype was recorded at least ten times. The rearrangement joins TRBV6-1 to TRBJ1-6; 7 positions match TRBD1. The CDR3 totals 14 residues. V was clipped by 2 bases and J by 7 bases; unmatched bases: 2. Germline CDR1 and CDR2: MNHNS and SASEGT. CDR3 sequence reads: CASSERQGNSPLHF. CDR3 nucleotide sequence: TGTGCCAGCAGTGAACGACAGGGAAATTCACCCCTCCACTTT.

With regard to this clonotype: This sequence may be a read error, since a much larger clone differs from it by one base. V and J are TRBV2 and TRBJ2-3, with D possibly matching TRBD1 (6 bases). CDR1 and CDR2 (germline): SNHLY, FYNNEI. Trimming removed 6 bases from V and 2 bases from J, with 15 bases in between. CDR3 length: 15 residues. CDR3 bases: TGTGCCAGCAGGAAGGGGGATCTGCCCACAGATACGCAGTATTTT. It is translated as CASRKGDLPTDTQYF.

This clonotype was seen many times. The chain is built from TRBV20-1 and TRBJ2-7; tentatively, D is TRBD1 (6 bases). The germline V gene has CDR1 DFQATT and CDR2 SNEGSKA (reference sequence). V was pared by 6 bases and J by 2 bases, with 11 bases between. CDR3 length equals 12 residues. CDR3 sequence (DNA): TGCAGTGCGTGGACAGCGACCTACGAGCAGTACTTC. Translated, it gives CSAWTATYEQYF.

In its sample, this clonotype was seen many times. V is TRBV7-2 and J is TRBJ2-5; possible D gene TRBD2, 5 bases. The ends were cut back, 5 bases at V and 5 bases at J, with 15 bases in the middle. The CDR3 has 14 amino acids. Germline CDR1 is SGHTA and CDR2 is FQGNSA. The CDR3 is CASSLGLREETQYF. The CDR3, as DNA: TGTGCCAGCAGCCTGGGCCTGAGGGAGGAGACCCAGTACTTC.

CDR3: CASRISQGNTEAFF. The CDR3 bases are TGTGCCAGCAGAATTTCACAGGGGAACACTGAAGCTTTCTTT. The chain couples TRBV28 to TRBJ1-1, with D possibly matching TRBD1 (6 bases). CDR1 is MDHEN, CDR2 SYDVKM, per germline. The V end lost 6 bases, the J end lost 1 base, and 12 bases lay between the germline ends. The CDR3 covers 14 residues.

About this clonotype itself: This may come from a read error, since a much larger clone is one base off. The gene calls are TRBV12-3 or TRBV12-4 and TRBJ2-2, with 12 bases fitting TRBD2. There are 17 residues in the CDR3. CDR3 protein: CASSHRLAGVITEELFF. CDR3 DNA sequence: TGTGCCAGCAGTCACAGACTAGCGGGGGTTATCACCGAGGAGCTGTTTTTT.

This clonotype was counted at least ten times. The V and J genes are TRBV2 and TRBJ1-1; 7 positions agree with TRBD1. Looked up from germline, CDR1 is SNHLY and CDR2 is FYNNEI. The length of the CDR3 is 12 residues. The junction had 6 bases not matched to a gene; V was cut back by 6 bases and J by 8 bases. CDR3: CASSVPGQEAFF. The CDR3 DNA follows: TGTGCCAGCAGCGTCCCGGGACAGGAAGCTTTCTTT.

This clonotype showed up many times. CDR3: CSASFPKAGVNYGYTF. In DNA form, the CDR3 reads TGCAGTGCTAGTTTTCCTAAGGCGGGGGTTAACTATGGCTACACCTTC. The chain couples TRBV20-1 to TRBJ1-2, with D possibly being TRBD1 (5 bases). This CDR3 is built from 16 residues. The germline CDR1 and CDR2 sequences are DFQATT and SNEGSKA (reference sequence). V was pared by 3 bases and J by 1 base, with 18 bases between.

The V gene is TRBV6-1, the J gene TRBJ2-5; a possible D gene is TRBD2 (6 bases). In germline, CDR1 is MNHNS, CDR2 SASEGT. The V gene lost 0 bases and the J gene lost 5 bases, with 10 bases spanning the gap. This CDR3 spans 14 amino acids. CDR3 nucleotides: TGTGCCAGCAGTGAAGCGGGGGGTGAGGAGACCCAGTACTTC. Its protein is CASSEAGGEETQYF.

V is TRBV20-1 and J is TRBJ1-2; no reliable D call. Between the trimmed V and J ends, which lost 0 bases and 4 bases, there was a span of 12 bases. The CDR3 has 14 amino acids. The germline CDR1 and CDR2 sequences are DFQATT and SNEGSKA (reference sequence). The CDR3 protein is CSARELGAGYGYTF. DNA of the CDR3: TGCAGTGCTAGAGAACTAGGAGCAGGCTATGGCTACACCTTC.

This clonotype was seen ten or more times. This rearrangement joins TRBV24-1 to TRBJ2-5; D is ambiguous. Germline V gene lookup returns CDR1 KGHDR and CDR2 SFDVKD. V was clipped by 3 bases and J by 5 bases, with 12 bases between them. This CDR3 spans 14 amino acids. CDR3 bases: TGTGCCACCAGTGATCGCAGGCTGGGGGAGACCCAGTACTTC. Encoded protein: CATSDRRLGETQYF.

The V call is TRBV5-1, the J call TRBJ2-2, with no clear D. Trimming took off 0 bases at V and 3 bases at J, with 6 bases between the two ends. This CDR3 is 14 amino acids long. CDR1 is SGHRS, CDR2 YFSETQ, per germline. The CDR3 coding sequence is TGCGCCAGCAGCTTGGTCGTCTACACCGGGGAGCTGTTTTTT. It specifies CASSLVVYTGELFF.

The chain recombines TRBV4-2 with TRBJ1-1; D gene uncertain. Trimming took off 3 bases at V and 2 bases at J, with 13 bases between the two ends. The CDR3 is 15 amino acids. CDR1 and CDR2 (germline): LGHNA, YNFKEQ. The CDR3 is CASSQIKAGNTEAFF. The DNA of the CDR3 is TGTGCCAGCAGCCAGATCAAGGCAGGTAACACTGAAGCTTTCTTT.